A selection of T cell receptor beta chains follows, all from one sample in a study of T cell repertoires in ileal Crohn's disease. Method: immunoSEQ multiplex PCR; TCRdb's copy keeps in-frame clones and lacks some. The repertoire includes some 16,000 clones, more than 85% of them detected once, and 6.5% to 7.5% sits in the top ten. Sequenced: ileal tissue. The receptors stem from an adult with Crohn's disease. CDR3s include the opening cysteine and the closing phenylalanine or tryptophan. A D gene is named only where the DNA matches it firmly. Part of the rows lack a size; the others show once, few, many or a class for expanded clones.

abundance: .; j_gene: TRBJ2-1; v_gene: TRBV5-1; d_gene: TRBD2; CDR3aa: CASSSGLGGYNEQFF; CDR3nt: TGCGCCAGCAGCTCCGGACTAGGCGGCTACAATGAGCAGTTCTTC
abundance: .; j_gene: TRBJ2-7; v_gene: TRBV27; d_gene: TRBD1; CDR3aa: CASSQKPTGAPYEQYF; CDR3nt: TGTGCCAGCAGTCAAAAACCGACAGGGGCCCCCTACGAGCAGTACTTC
abundance: .; j_gene: TRBJ2-1; v_gene: TRBV21-1; d_gene: .; CDR3aa: CASSRGRGQFF; CDR3nt: TGTGCCAGCAGCAGGGGCAGGGGGCAGTTCTTC
abundance: once; j_gene: TRBJ2-7; v_gene: TRBV6-1; d_gene: .; CDR3aa: CASSSRSSEQYF; CDR3nt: TGTGCCAGCAGTTCCCGCAGCTCCGAGCAGTACTTC
abundance: .; j_gene: TRBJ2-3; v_gene: TRBV2; d_gene: .; CDR3aa: CASSETSSKDTQYF; CDR3nt: TGTGCCAGCAGTGAAACCTCGTCCAAAGATACGCAGTATTTT
abundance: once; j_gene: TRBJ2-7; v_gene: TRBV5-6; d_gene: .; CDR3aa: CASSFSTKPYEQYF; CDR3nt: TGTGCCAGCAGCTTCTCGACTAAGCCCTACGAGCAGTACTTC
abundance: .; j_gene: TRBJ1-4; v_gene: TRBV5-1; d_gene: TRBD1; CDR3aa: CASSSGLTGWAEKLFF; CDR3nt: TGCGCCAGCAGCTCGGGACTGACAGGGTGGGCTGAAAAACTGTTTTTT
abundance: .; j_gene: TRBJ2-2; v_gene: TRBV11-2; d_gene: .; CDR3aa: CASSPGTNTGELFF; CDR3nt: TGTGCCAGCAGCCCCGGGACAAACACCGGGGAGCTGTTTTTT
abundance: .; j_gene: TRBJ1-6; v_gene: TRBV20-1; d_gene: .; CDR3aa: CSASTNSPLHF; CDR3nt: TGCAGTGCTAGTACGAATTCACCCCTCCACTTT
abundance: .; j_gene: TRBJ1-2; v_gene: TRBV5-6; d_gene: TRBD1; CDR3aa: CASSPMPGQGYYGYTF; CDR3nt: TGTGCCAGCAGCCCTATGCCGGGACAGGGTTACTATGGCTACACCTTC
abundance: .; j_gene: TRBJ2-6; v_gene: TRBV2; d_gene: .; CDR3aa: CASKQSYSGANVLTF; CDR3nt: TGTGCCAGCAAACAAAGTTACTCTGGGGCCAACGTCCTGACTTTC
abundance: .; j_gene: TRBJ1-6; v_gene: TRBV4-2; d_gene: .; CDR3aa: CASSQGGQSSYNSPLHF; CDR3nt: TGTGCCAGCAGCCAAGGCGGCCAGAGCTCCTATAATTCACCCCTCCACTTT
abundance: .; j_gene: TRBJ1-1; v_gene: TRBV7-9; d_gene: .; CDR3aa: CASNTEAFF; CDR3nt: TGTGCCAGCAACACTGAAGCTTTCTTT
abundance: .; j_gene: TRBJ1-4; v_gene: TRBV20-1; d_gene: .; CDR3aa: CSAEADEKLFF; CDR3nt: TGCAGTGCCGAGGCGGATGAAAAACTGTTTTTT
abundance: .; j_gene: TRBJ1-3; v_gene: TRBV2; d_gene: .; CDR3aa: CASTGRGDSTKAGNTIYF; CDR3nt: TGTGCCAGCACCGGAAGGGGGGACTCAACAAAGGCGGGAAACACCATATATTTT
abundance: .; j_gene: TRBJ2-7; v_gene: TRBV21-1; d_gene: .; CDR3aa: CASSKVGRGISYEQYF; CDR3nt: .
abundance: .; j_gene: TRBJ2-1; v_gene: TRBV7-9; d_gene: TRBD1; CDR3aa: CASSTGGVQPPYNEQFF; CDR3nt: TGTGCCAGCAGCACAGGGGGCGTGCAGCCGCCCTACAATGAGCAGTTCTTC
abundance: .; j_gene: TRBJ2-1; v_gene: TRBV7-3; d_gene: TRBD2; CDR3aa: CASSLSGGLINEQFF; CDR3nt: TGTGCCAGCAGCTTAAGCGGGGGGCTCATCAATGAGCAGTTCTTC
abundance: .; j_gene: TRBJ1-5; v_gene: TRBV27; d_gene: .; CDR3aa: CASSPDRATFQHF; CDR3nt: TGTGCCAGCAGTCCGGACCGGGCCACTTTCCAGCATTTT
abundance: .; j_gene: TRBJ1-3; v_gene: TRBV4-1; d_gene: TRBD1; CDR3aa: CASKDRVGAGNTIYF; CDR3nt: TGCGCCAGCAAGGACAGGGTAGGGGCTGGAAACACCATATATTTT
abundance: once; j_gene: TRBJ2-7; v_gene: TRBV18; d_gene: TRBD1; CDR3aa: CASSPDRGQEQYF; CDR3nt: TGTGCCAGCTCACCGGACAGGGGGCAAGAGCAGTACTTC
abundance: .; j_gene: TRBJ2-4; v_gene: TRBV5-4; d_gene: .; CDR3aa: CASSFGQIQNIQYF; CDR3nt: TGTGCCAGCAGCTTCGGACAGATTCAAAACATTCAGTACTTC
abundance: .; j_gene: TRBJ1-1; v_gene: TRBV19; d_gene: TRBD1; CDR3aa: CASSLRQGLRANTEAFF; CDR3nt: TGTGCCAGTAGTCTGCGACAGGGGCTGAGGGCGAACACTGAAGCTTTCTTT
abundance: .; j_gene: TRBJ1-4; v_gene: TRBV2; d_gene: TRBD1; CDR3aa: CASRAGQVQTEKLFF; CDR3nt: TGTGCCAGCAGGGCCGGACAGGTTCAGACGGAAAAACTGTTTTTT
abundance: .; j_gene: TRBJ1-1; v_gene: TRBV19; d_gene: TRBD1; CDR3aa: CASSARTGSMNTEAFF; CDR3nt: TGTGCCAGTAGTGCTCGGACAGGCAGTATGAACACTGAAGCTTTCTTT
abundance: once; j_gene: TRBJ1-2; v_gene: TRBV6-1; d_gene: .; CDR3aa: CASSEDITGGYTF; CDR3nt: TGTGCCAGCAGTGAAGATATTACCGGTGGCTACACCTTC
abundance: .; j_gene: TRBJ1-1; v_gene: TRBV30; d_gene: .; CDR3aa: CAWSVVRGTEAFF; CDR3nt: TGTGCCTGGAGTGTAGTCAGGGGCACTGAAGCTTTCTTT
abundance: .; j_gene: TRBJ1-1; v_gene: TRBV7-9; d_gene: TRBD1; CDR3aa: CASSTDRSGTEAFF; CDR3nt: TGTGCCAGCAGCACGGACAGGTCTGGCACTGAAGCTTTCTTT
abundance: .; j_gene: TRBJ2-5; v_gene: TRBV11-2; d_gene: TRBD1; CDR3aa: CASSTGVETQYF; CDR3nt: TGTGCCAGCAGCACAGGGGTTGAGACCCAGTACTTC
abundance: .; j_gene: TRBJ1-6; v_gene: TRBV9; d_gene: .; CDR3aa: CASSVGRAGSSPLHF; CDR3nt: TGTGCCAGCAGCGTAGGTCGGGCAGGGAGCTCACCCCTCCACTTT
abundance: .; j_gene: TRBJ2-5; v_gene: TRBV7-3; d_gene: TRBD2; CDR3aa: CASSPGTSGGQETQYF; CDR3nt: TGTGCCAGCAGCCCCGGGACTAGCGGGGGTCAAGAGACCCAGTACTTC
abundance: .; j_gene: TRBJ2-5; v_gene: TRBV29-1; d_gene: .; CDR3aa: CSVDNQETQYF; CDR3nt: TGCAGCGTTGACAATCAAGAGACCCAGTACTTC
abundance: .; j_gene: TRBJ1-5; v_gene: TRBV5-6; d_gene: .; CDR3aa: CASSLGAVTQTQPQHF; CDR3nt: TGTGCCAGCAGCTTGGGAGCGGTGACTCAGACGCAGCCCCAGCATTTT
abundance: .; j_gene: TRBJ1-1; v_gene: TRBV6-5; d_gene: .; CDR3aa: CASRDGWTTEAFF; CDR3nt: TGTGCCAGCAGAGACGGTTGGACCACTGAAGCTTTCTTT
abundance: few; j_gene: TRBJ2-7; v_gene: TRBV7-9; d_gene: TRBD1; CDR3aa: CASSLRDRAYEQYF; CDR3nt: TGTGCCAGCAGCTTACGGGACAGGGCCTACGAGCAGTACTTC
abundance: .; j_gene: TRBJ2-5; v_gene: TRBV4-2; d_gene: .; CDR3aa: CASSQELVDGGPETQYF; CDR3nt: TGTGCCAGCAGCCAAGAATTGGTCGACGGAGGGCCAGAGACCCAGTACTTC
abundance: .; j_gene: TRBJ2-1; v_gene: TRBV6-6; d_gene: TRBD1; CDR3aa: CASSYSVTGGRDEQFF; CDR3nt: TGTGCCAGCAGTTACTCGGTTACAGGGGGCCGCGATGAGCAGTTCTTC
abundance: .; j_gene: TRBJ1-5; v_gene: TRBV6-1; d_gene: TRBD1; CDR3aa: CASSARQGASNQPQHF; CDR3nt: TGTGCCAGCAGTGCCAGACAGGGGGCAAGCAATCAGCCCCAGCATTTT
abundance: .; j_gene: TRBJ1-2; v_gene: TRBV18; d_gene: .; CDR3aa: CASSPDRNYGYTF; CDR3nt: TGTGCCAGCTCACCAGACAGGAACTATGGCTACACCTTC
abundance: .; j_gene: TRBJ1-2; v_gene: TRBV2; d_gene: .; CDR3aa: CASPGHYTF; CDR3nt: TGTGCCAGCCCCGGGCACTACACCTTC
abundance: .; j_gene: TRBJ2-5; v_gene: TRBV7-6; d_gene: TRBD1; CDR3aa: CASSFSQGVYQETQYF; CDR3nt: TGTGCCAGCAGCTTTTCCCAGGGGGTGTACCAAGAGACCCAGTACTTC
abundance: .; j_gene: TRBJ2-5; v_gene: TRBV28; d_gene: TRBD2; CDR3aa: CASSRTGIFRAGGGETQYF; CDR3nt: TGTGCCAGCAGCCGGACCGGGATATTCCGGGCGGGGGGGGGTGAGACCCAGTACTTC
abundance: .; j_gene: TRBJ1-6; v_gene: TRBV6-1; d_gene: .; CDR3aa: CARGNGVGSPLHF; CDR3nt: TGTGCCAGAGGTAACGGTGTCGGTTCACCCCTCCACTTT
abundance: .; j_gene: TRBJ1-1; v_gene: TRBV7-9; d_gene: TRBD1; CDR3aa: CASSQRGPGTEAFF; CDR3nt: TGTGCCAGCAGCCAGAGGGGGCCTGGAACTGAAGCTTTCTTT
abundance: .; j_gene: TRBJ1-4; v_gene: TRBV2; d_gene: TRBD1; CDR3aa: CASSGTGVEKLFF; CDR3nt: TGTGCCAGCAGCGGCACAGGGGTTGAAAAACTGTTTTTT
abundance: .; j_gene: TRBJ1-6; v_gene: TRBV5-5; d_gene: TRBD1; CDR3aa: CASSLRRTGRPYNSPLHF; CDR3nt: TGTGCCAGCAGCCTACGAAGGACAGGGCGCCCCTATAATTCACCCCTCCACTTT
abundance: .; j_gene: TRBJ2-7; v_gene: TRBV27; d_gene: .; CDR3aa: CASSLTWWSYEQYF; CDR3nt: TGTGCCAGCAGTCTCACATGGTGGTCCTACGAGCAGTACTTC
abundance: .; j_gene: TRBJ2-7; v_gene: TRBV6-1; d_gene: .; CDR3aa: CARIQGGLSYEQYF; CDR3nt: TGTGCCAGGATACAGGGGGGGTTGAGTTACGAGCAGTACTTC
abundance: .; j_gene: TRBJ1-3; v_gene: TRBV29-1; d_gene: .; CDR3aa: CSVGGLSGNTIYF; CDR3nt: TGCAGCGTTGGTGGCCTCTCTGGAAACACCATATATTTT